This T cell receptor (beta chain) emerged from a study of blood T cell repertoires in COVID-19. About the study: COVID-19 samples from acute and convalescent phases originated in the United States, Italy and Spain. T cells, B-cell-depleted T cells, or PBMCs provided the cDNA or gDNA that served as material.

Method: immunoSEQ multiplex PCR; TCRdb's copy keeps in-frame clones and lacks some. Here the sample spans about 320,000 clones, more than 90% being singletons. Germline CDR1 is SGHVS and CDR2 is FQNEAQ. The CDR3 totals 18 residues. V shed 1 base and J shed 2 bases, with 18 bases lying between them. The sequenced sample was PBMCs or T cells enriched from blood (not recorded which). This receptor was obtained from a woman under 40 who had been exposed to COVID-19. This rearrangement joins TRBV7-8 to TRBJ1-5, with D tentatively TRBD1 (5 bases). The CDR3 loop reads CASSLDSVGRAGNQPQHF. In DNA, the CDR3 is TGTGCCAGCAGCTTAGATTCGGTGGGCAGGGCGGGCAATCAGCCCCAGCATTTT.